Listed here are 25 T cell receptor beta chains from one sample, sequenced in a study of T-cell memory formation after mild COVID-19. TCRdb passed the 5' RACE reads through MiXCR, listing each CDR3 protein once. This table holds some 190,000 distinct CDR3 sequences, around 16% found once. Specimen: PBMCs or a T cell subset sorted from them (not recorded which). These receptor sequences come from an adult woman who had mild COVID-19 (a few samples of this study predate the infection). Cell type and time point are not known.

This clonotype has just a few counts. The chain is built from TRBV12-3 or TRBV12-4 and TRBJ2-1; D is uncertain. CDR3 length: 14 residues. V was clipped by 11 bases and J by 0 bases, with 14 bases between them. This CDR3 is CADSMGGSYNEQFF. CDR3 DNA sequence: TGTGCCGATTCGATGGGCGGCTCCTACAATGAGCAGTTCTTC.

For the CDR3, the DNA is TGTGCCACCAGCAGAGATCCCTACACAAACAGGGGAGGGGGAGAGACCCAGTACTTC. Its protein product is CATSRDPYTNRGGGETQYF. V gene TRBV15 combines with J gene TRBJ2-5, with D tentatively TRBD1 or TRBD2 (7 bases each). CDR3 length: 19 residues. Trimming took off 0 bases at V and 4 bases at J, with 24 bases between the two ends. Looked up from germline, CDR1 is LNHNV and CDR2 is YYDKDF (reference sequence).

The table lists this clonotype with a few counts. The chain combines TRBV20-1 with TRBJ2-1; D is tentatively TRBD1 or TRBD2 (6 bases each). This CDR3 contains 14 residues. CDR1 is DFQATT, CDR2 SNEGSKA, per germline (reference sequence). Trimming shortened V by 4 bases and J by 8 bases, and 18 bases separated the two germline ends. The CDR3 region has the DNA TGCAGTGCTAAAAGGTCTGGAGGGGGTGATGAGCAGTTCTTC. Amino acids: CSAKRSGGGDEQFF.

This clonotype has more than one count but fewer than ten. V usage is TRBV4-1 and J usage is TRBJ1-1; D is uncertain. The CDR3 has 13 amino acids. Germline CDR1 reads MGHRA; CDR2 reads YSYEKL. The V gene lost 0 bases and the J gene lost 10 bases, with 12 bases spanning the gap. The CDR3 DNA reads TGCGCCAGCAGCCAAGATATACCCGGCGGAGCTTTCTTT. Its translation: CASSQDIPGGAFF.

The rearrangement uses TRBV7-9 and TRBJ2-7; 8 bases fit TRBD1. J gave up 1 base and V 3 bases, and 5 bases lay outside the gene matches. The CDR3 has 15 residues. Germline V gene data show CDR1 as SEHNR and CDR2 as FQNEAQ (reference sequence). CDR3 nucleotide sequence: TGTGCCAGCAGCTTCCCCGGGACAGGATCCTACGAGCAGTACTTC. This encodes CASSFPGTGSYEQYF.

This clonotype was seen more than once but under ten times. V gene TRBV7-3 combines with J gene TRBJ2-1, with 8 nucleotides matching TRBD1. The junction had 9 bases not matched to a gene; V was cut back by 5 bases and J by 6 bases. There are 15 residues in the CDR3. From germline, CDR1 is SGHTA and CDR2 FQGTGA. The CDR3 loop reads CASSRTGGPGNEQFF. The CDR3 region has the DNA TGTGCCAGCAGCCGCACAGGGGGACCCGGCAATGAGCAGTTCTTC.

The chain joins TRBV6-1 to TRBJ2-2; the D is unclear. Trimming removed 7 bases from V and 2 bases from J, with 11 bases in between. The CDR3 sequence is 14 residues long. Germline V gives CDR1 MNHNS, CDR2 SASEGT. The CDR3 region has the DNA TGTGCCAGCAATCTTGGGGTTAACACCGGGGAGCTGTTTTTT. This codes for CASNLGVNTGELFF.

This clonotype has more than one count but fewer than ten. The chain couples TRBV5-1 to TRBJ1-1; TRBD1 is a possible D gene (5 bases). V lost 5 bases and J 1 base, leaving 12 bases between the germline ends. There are 14 residues in the CDR3. Looked up from germline, CDR1 is SGHRS and CDR2 is YFSETQ. This CDR3 is CASRSGQPNTEAFF. CDR3 nucleotide sequence: TGCGCCAGCAGGTCAGGACAACCGAACACTGAAGCTTTCTTT.

This clonotype was picked up many times. This rearrangement joins TRBV3-1 to TRBJ2-7; D unclear. V shed 1 base and J shed 5 bases, with 3 bases lying between them. The CDR3 loop spans 11 amino acids. Germline CDR1 reads LGHDT; CDR2 reads YNNKEL (reference sequence). Here the CDR3 reads CASSQVDEQYF. The DNA of the CDR3 is TGTGCCAGCAGCCAAGTCGACGAGCAGTACTTC.

The chain joins TRBV20-1 to TRBJ2-1, with TRBD2 matching 8 bases. The CDR3 is 14 amino acids. Germline CDR1 reads DFQATT; CDR2 reads SNEGSKA (reference sequence). CDR3 sequence (DNA): TGCAGCTTACCTGGGACTAGTGCTAGCAATGAGCAGTTCTTC. Amino acids: CSLPGTSASNEQFF.

As DNA, the CDR3 is TGTGCCAGCAGCTCCGGACTAGCGGGAATGGAGACCCAGTACTTC. This gives the protein CASSSGLAGMETQYF. V and J are TRBV7-2 and TRBJ2-5; TRBD2 agrees at 12 bases. The CDR3 extends over 15 amino acids. The junction had 5 bases not matched to a gene; V was cut back by 4 bases and J by 5 bases. Germline-derived CDR1 and CDR2 are SGHTA and FQGNSA.

The chain joins TRBV12-3 or TRBV12-4 to TRBJ2-2, with D possibly being TRBD2 (5 bases). V was shortened by 5 bases and J by 8 bases, with 12 bases between the two germline ends. The CDR3 covers 13 residues. The CDR3 sequence: CASSLRVLGELFF. The CDR3 nucleotides read TGTGCCAGCAGTCTGCGGGTATTAGGGGAGCTGTTTTTT.

This clonotype was counted ten times or more. CDR3 sequence reads: CASSSGTGTEAFF. The CDR3 nucleotides are TGTGCCAGCAGCTCAGGGACGGGGACTGAAGCTTTCTTT. This chain links TRBV11-3 with TRBJ1-1; possibly TRBD1 for D (5 bases). The ends were cut back, 4 bases at V and 5 bases at J, with 11 bases in the middle. This CDR3 region has 13 residues. Germline V gene sequence: CDR1 SGHNT, CDR2 YENEEA.

The chain recombines TRBV7-9 with TRBJ1-2; D is possibly TRBD1 (5 bases). The germline V and J ends were trimmed by 10 bases and 4 bases, with 19 bases remaining between them. This CDR3 has 14 residues. Germline V lookup: CDR1 SEHNR, CDR2 FQNEAQ (reference sequence). The CDR3 loop reads CATPRRGGFYGYTF. The CDR3 DNA follows: TGTGCCACCCCAAGGCGGGGGGGATTCTATGGCTACACCTTC. Full variable domain (missing parts from reference TRBV7-9 and TRBJ1-2): DTGVSQNPRHKITKRGQNVTFRCDPISEHNRLYWYRQTLGQGPEFLTYFQNEAQLEKSRLLSDRFSAERPKGSFSTLEIQRTEQGDSAMYLCATPRRGGFYGYTFGSGTRLTVV.

As to this clonotype: One end of the junction varies from germline; a read error may be responsible. J is TRBJ2-2 and V is TRBV25-1; D possibly corresponds to TRBD2 (7 bases). The CDR3 sequence is 15 residues long. Looked up from germline, CDR1 is MGHDK and CDR2 is SYGVNS. This CDR3 reads CAARGRKVLGGELIF. Written as DNA, the CDR3 is TGTGCTGCGCGGGGGCGCAAGGTACTGGGCGGGGAGCTGATTTTT.

The genes are TRBV20-1 and TRBJ2-2; 10 positions agree with TRBD2. The CDR3 runs to 16 residues. Germline lookup yields CDR1 DFQATT and CDR2 SNEGSKA (reference sequence). Germline trimming cut 3 bases from V and 2 bases from J; bases unmatched to any gene: 6. CDR3 nucleotides: TGCAGTGCTAGTAGGCTAGCGGGAGTAAACACCGGGGAGCTGTTTTTT. This translates into CSASRLAGVNTGELFF.

V and J are TRBV5-4 and TRBJ1-4; tentative D call: TRBD1 (5 bases). This CDR3 has 16 amino acids. Germline CDR1 SGHNT, CDR2 YYREEE (reference sequence). Trimming removed 0 bases from V and 5 bases from J, with 14 bases in between. The CDR3 is CASSLAGAAGNEKLFF. The CDR3 nucleotides read TGTGCCAGCAGCTTGGCCGGGGCGGCTGGAAATGAAAAACTGTTTTTT.

This clonotype was detected only a few times. This chain links TRBV19 with TRBJ2-3; 8 nucleotides agree with TRBD2. CDR3 size: 16 residues. Germline assignment: CDR1 LNHDA and CDR2 SQIVND (reference sequence). With 3 bases clipped from V and 4 bases from J, the junction kept 9 bases outside the gene matches. This chain's CDR3 is CASSISGSVSADTQYF. Here the CDR3 DNA reads TGTGCCAGTAGTATCAGCGGGAGCGTGAGTGCAGATACGCAGTATTTT.

This rearrangement joins TRBV18 to TRBJ2-1, with D possibly matching TRBD1 (6 bases). The ends were cut back, 6 bases at V and 9 bases at J, with 12 bases in the middle. CDR1 KGHSH and CDR2 LQKENI come from the germline V gene. The CDR3 is made up of 12 amino acids. This CDR3 reads CASSDGQSEQFF. CDR3 nucleotides: TGTGCCAGCTCTGACGGACAGAGTGAGCAGTTCTTC.

There are a few counts of this clonotype. CDR3 residues: CASSRPLGMNTGELFF. CDR3 coding DNA: TGTGCCAGCAGCCGCCCCCTAGGAATGAACACCGGGGAGCTGTTTTTT. The chain joins TRBV3-1 to TRBJ2-2; D gene unclear. CDR1 is LGHDT and CDR2 is YNNKEL in the germline V gene (reference sequence). Trimming removed 4 bases at V and 1 base at J, with 13 bases between. This CDR3 region has 16 residues.

The V gene is TRBV4-1, the J gene TRBJ1-4, with D possibly matching TRBD1 (5 bases). This CDR3 is built from 18 residues. Per germline, CDR1 MGHRA and CDR2 YSYEKL. The ends were cut back, 4 bases at V and 7 bases at J, with 25 bases in the middle. In nucleotides, the CDR3 is TGCGCCAGCAGCCGATACGCTACTCCGGGACGGTGGACTGAAAAACTGTTTTTT. Protein product: CASSRYATPGRWTEKLFF.

The V call is TRBV5-6, the J call TRBJ2-7; TRBD2 agrees at 7 bases. V dropped 3 bases and J dropped 3; count of bases not matched to a gene: 9. Germline values: CDR1 SGHDT, CDR2 YYEEEE. The CDR3 loop spans 15 amino acids. The CDR3 reads CASSSWTSEDYEQYF. The CDR3 region has the DNA TGTGCCAGCAGCTCCTGGACTAGTGAGGACTACGAGCAGTACTTC. Complete variable domain (other parts from reference TRBV5-6 and TRBJ2-7): DAGVTQSPTHLIKTRGQQVTLRCSPKSGHDTVSWYQQALGQGPQFIFQYYEEEERQRGNFPDRFSGHQFPNYSSELNVNALLLGDSALYLCASSSWTSEDYEQYFGPGTRLTVT.

The chain couples TRBV3-1 to TRBJ1-2; D not certain. Germline loops: CDR1 LGHDT, CDR2 YNNKEL (reference sequence). Between the trimmed V and J ends, which lost 4 bases and 8 bases, there was a span of 14 bases. The length of the CDR3 is 13 residues. The CDR3 coding sequence is TGTGCCAGCAGCCGCGAACATCGGGTCGGCTACACCTTC. It is translated as CASSREHRVGYTF.

This clonotype was detected a few times. The CDR3 here is CSAPRRQGDSPLHF. The CDR3 nucleotides are TGCAGTGCTCCCCGGCGGCAGGGGGATTCACCCCTCCACTTT. The V and J genes are TRBV20-1 and TRBJ1-6, with 7 nucleotides matching TRBD1. CDR3 size: 14 residues. Germline V gene sequence: CDR1 DFQATT, CDR2 SNEGSKA (reference sequence). V dropped 5 bases and J dropped 8; count of bases not matched to a gene: 9.

Only a few counts were recorded for this clonotype. The chain links TRBV11-2 to TRBJ2-5, with D perhaps being TRBD1 or TRBD2 (5 bases each). The V and J ends lost 5 bases and 1 base respectively, with 14 bases between them. CDR1 is SGHAT, CDR2 FQNNGV, per germline. The CDR3 runs 15 residues. In DNA, the CDR3 is TGTGCCAGCAGCCCCCATGGGGACCGCCAAGAGACCCAGTACTTC. Translated, it gives CASSPHGDRQETQYF.